The clone carrying this T cell receptor (beta chain) was observed a few times. What it binds is unknown. These data belong to a study of identical twins. Study-wide points: Fewer insertions characterized abundant cord blood beta clonotypes, whereas memory repertoires showed none. Beta out-of-frame twin sharing showed a weaker excess.

Unique molecular identifiers were present on the cDNA, which also gained a universal primer site by template switching. Using its own MiXCR run on the 5' RACE reads, TCRdb lists one record per CDR3 protein. The sample carries 750,000 to 950,000 distinct CDR3 sequences, about 12% recorded once. The V gene's germline CDR1 is ENHRY and CDR2 SYGVKD. The CDR3 is made up of 13 amino acids. V was shortened by 6 bases and J by 9 bases, with 15 bases between the two germline ends. Healthy Caucasians, and only they, were the donors. This sample was shared with a second study, whose subject was yellow fever vaccine responses in identical twins.

The receptor's source is a woman younger than 35 in good health. The sequenced sample consisted of PBMCs. The chain combines TRBV10-3 with TRBJ2-1; D is perhaps TRBD2 (5 bases). The DNA for the CDR3 is TGTGCCATCAGCGACTCCCAGGCGGGTGAGCAGTTCTTC. Residues: CAISDSQAGEQFF.